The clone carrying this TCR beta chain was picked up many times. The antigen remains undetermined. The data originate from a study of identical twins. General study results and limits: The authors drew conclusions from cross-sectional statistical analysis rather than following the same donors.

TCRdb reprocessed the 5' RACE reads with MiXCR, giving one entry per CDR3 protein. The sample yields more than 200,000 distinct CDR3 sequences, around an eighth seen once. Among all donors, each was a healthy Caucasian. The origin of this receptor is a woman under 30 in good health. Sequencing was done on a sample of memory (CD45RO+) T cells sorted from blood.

The CDR3 reads CASSLDNGDTQYF. For the CDR3, the DNA is TGTGCCAGCAGCTTGGATAACGGAGATACGCAGTATTTT. The chain uses TRBV7-2 and TRBJ2-3; D is ambiguous. V lost 3 bases to trimming and J lost 5 bases, with 9 bases between them. There are 13 residues in the CDR3. CDR1 SGHTA and CDR2 FQGNSA come from the germline V gene.